This T cell receptor beta chain was captured by sequencing in a study of T-cell reconstitution after alpha-beta-depleted transplantation in children. Unique molecular identifiers were incorporated when the TCRbeta library was constructed. TCRdb fed the PCR reads into MiXCR, producing one record per CDR3 protein. There are some 75,000 distinct CDR3 sequences in the sample; 7.3% occur only once, and approximately 2.3% lies in the top ten. This clonotype was counted ten times or more. The CDR3 loop spans 13 amino acids. With V trimmed by 4 bases and J by 5 bases, 6 bases remained unmatched. Germline CDR1 reads SQVTM; CDR2 reads ANQGSEA.

Sequenced material: PBMCs from the stem cell graft donor, taken from the stem cell graft. This chain joins TRBV29-1 and TRBJ1-1; 8 bases match TRBD1. This receptor was obtained from a human donor who donated a stem cell graft to a child with acute lymphoblastic leukemia. Here the CDR3 reads CSVGQGQGTEAFF. CDR3 DNA: TGCAGCGTTGGACAGGGGCAAGGTACTGAAGCTTTCTTT.